Shown below are 4 T cell receptor beta chains from a single sample sequenced in a study of blood T cell repertoires in COVID-19. Assay: immunoSEQ multiplex PCR; the TCRdb copy retains only in-frame clones and omits some. The profile shows around 250,000 clones, nearly 85% of them singletons. Sequencing was carried out using peripheral blood. The receptors stem from a human donor in a cohort sampled during active COVID-19.

The chain carries TRBV6-5 and TRBJ1-5; D unclear. This CDR3 contains 15 residues. V was clipped by 6 bases and J by 1 base, with 13 bases between them. Per germline, CDR1 MNHEY and CDR2 SVGAGI. The CDR3 sequence: CASRGREESNQPQHF. The CDR3 DNA is TGTGCCAGCAGGGGGAGGGAGGAAAGCAATCAGCCCCAGCATTTT.

The rearrangement uses TRBV4-3 and TRBJ2-3; D perhaps matches TRBD2 (5 bases). CDR3 size: 15 residues. Germline CDR1 LGHNA, CDR2 YSLEER. Trimming stripped 1 base from V and 0 bases from J, with 8 bases between. The CDR3 sequence is CASSQASSSTDTQYF. The CDR3 nucleotides read TGCGCCAGCAGCCAAGCTAGCAGTAGCACAGATACGCAGTATTTT.

The chain uses TRBV5-1 and TRBJ2-2, with 8 bases identical to TRBD2. Germline trimming cut 0 bases from V and 0 bases from J; bases unmatched to any gene: 4. Germline CDR1 and CDR2: SGHRS and YFSETQ. The CDR3 contains 17 residues. The CDR3 coding sequence is TGCGCCAGCAGCTTGGAGGTTAGCGGGGCGAACACCGGGGAGCTGTTTTTT. Protein sequence: CASSLEVSGANTGELFF.

This chain connects TRBV7-3 to TRBJ2-2, with 8 bases matching TRBD2. Germline loops: CDR1 SGHTA, CDR2 FQGTGA. The CDR3 contains 15 residues. The V and J ends lost 2 bases and 7 bases, in that order; junction bases with no gene match: 6. CDR3: CASSLDGRANGELFF. In nucleotides, the CDR3 is TGTGCCAGCAGCTTAGACGGGAGGGCCAACGGGGAGCTGTTTTTT.